The present entry profiles one T cell receptor beta chain with its context. Clones were sequenced by immunoSEQ multiplex PCR, and TCRdb holds only the in-frame ones, with some missing. The table lists approximately 13,000 clones, roughly 93% of them singletons. The sample belongs to a study of T cell changes during pregnancy in multiple sclerosis. J lost 4 bases, V lost 4 bases, and 3 bases had no gene match. CDR1 and CDR2 from the germline V gene are SGHNT and YYREEE (reference sequence). The CDR3 consists of 13 residues. Here the sequenced sample was peripheral blood, taken in the second trimester of pregnancy. The clonotype was recovered from a female donor in good health, enrolled as a control in a pregnancy study. V usage is TRBV5-4 and J usage is TRBJ1-2; 8 bases match TRBD1. The CDR3 sequence: CASSGDRLYGYTF. The DNA for the CDR3 is TGTGCCAGCAGCGGGGACAGGCTCTATGGCTACACCTTC.